This T cell receptor (beta chain) was recorded in a study of blood T cell repertoires in COVID-19. The assay was immunoSEQ multiplex PCR, and TCRdb's table has in-frame clones only and misses some. The repertoire includes hundreds of thousands of clones, around 92% of them detected once, and about a tenth sits in the top ten. With 2 bases removed from V and 5 bases from J, the gap between germline ends came to 15 bases. The CDR3 runs to 15 residues. CDR1 MDHEN and CDR2 SYDVKM come from the germline V gene. Sequenced: PBMCs or T cells enriched from blood (not recorded which). This TCR derives from a woman in her twenties or thirties who had recovered from COVID-19. The V call is TRBV28, the J call TRBJ2-5; D perhaps matches TRBD2 (6 bases). The CDR3 here is CASSLGGSIGETQYF. CDR3 in DNA: TGTGCCAGCAGTTTAGGAGGGAGTATAGGTGAGACCCAGTACTTC.